The present entry profiles one T cell receptor beta chain with its context. Its antigen is currently not known. The record has no base qualities; no much larger clone is one base away. Collaborating institutions collected whole blood in K2EDTA tubes following their own protocols. For TCRbeta analysis, collaborator samples were shipped as frozen whole blood, as isolated PBMCs, or as DNA extracted from either sample type. This sample is part of a study of blood T cell repertoires in COVID-19 (dated by TCRdb to 2019 to 2021). In the study overall: Collaborator samples came from the United States, Italy and Spain and covered acute and convalescent phases of COVID-19. Subjects who had been exposed to COVID-19, were actively infected with it, or had recovered from it provided the deeply sampled blood TCRbeta repertoires that made up the dataset. Where available, HLA class I and class II types were taken from metadata supplied by the sample provider and were not determined by assay-based typing. The material from the prospective study consisted of cDNA or gDNA derived from T cells, B-cell-depleted T cells, or PBMCs. The repertoires were released in a freely available public database intended as a resource for research on the immune response to SARS-CoV-2. A de-identified subject ID, COVID-19 status, age in years and sex were almost always included in the sample metadata. The samples were drawn from the first 160 participants of the ongoing ImmuneRACE study and from some 1,300 subjects provided by 6 global collaborators.

Study-level results and caveats: How much clinical and demographic metadata was included differed by source and by participant, and the metadata was provided uncurated.

Here V drops 6 bases and J drops 6 bases, and the junction holds 6 bases not matched to any gene. The CDR3 goes from the cysteine to the phenylalanine over 12 residues. CDR3 DNA is the only sequence kept; it has 36 bases, read in frame from the first base. The germline V gene yields SQVTM for CDR1 and ANQGSEA for CDR2. TCRbeta CDR3 regions were amplified from genomic DNA using the immunoSEQ Assay, a bias-controlled multiplex PCR. The source study handled its data this way. Within the assay, amplification of reference gene primers was used to estimate how many nucleated cells each sample contained. To quantify the absolute abundance of each unique TCRbeta CDR3 rearrangement, sequence reads were collapsed and filtered. For each sample, productive Simpson clonality was calculated by taking the square root of Simpson's diversity index across productive rearrangements. What TCRdb holds here is the immuneACCESS table cut down to in-frame rearrangements. Part of the clones is not present; checked against another copy, under half of the missing clones reflect an unresolved V gene, and the others are unexplained. The V and J calls and clone size are taken from that table; D and trimming were inferred from the DNA. Here the sample has roughly 200,000 clones; about 88% occur a single time. Clones ranked in the top ten supply 1.5% to 2% of the sample.

The rearranged chain carries TRBV29-1 and TRBJ1-1, and 8 junctional nucleotides match TRBD1. The specimen was peripheral blood. This sequence was found in a man aged 18 to 29 with active or convalescent COVID-19. CDR3 reads: CSVLKTGAEAFF. The bases are TGCAGCGTCTTGAAGACAGGGGCTGAAGCTTTCTTT.